Presented here are 22 T cell receptor beta chains from one specimen sequenced in a study of neurological immune-mediated disorders. TCRdb reprocessed the 5' RACE reads with MiXCR, giving one entry per CDR3 protein. The data show about 35,000 distinct CDR3 sequences, about 7% seen once. The sequenced material came from PBMCs. The receptor set was obtained from a middle-aged woman in good health.

The table lists this clonotype with many counts. This chain links TRBV12-3 or TRBV12-4 with TRBJ2-5; D not resolved. Trimming removed 5 bases from V and 2 bases from J, with 6 bases in between. The CDR3 has 12 residues. The CDR3 loop reads CASSLHQETQYF. For the CDR3, the DNA is TGTGCCAGCAGTCTCCATCAAGAGACCCAGTACTTC.

This clonotype was detected ten times or more. This chain joins TRBV13 and TRBJ2-5; 11 bases line up with TRBD2. CDR3 size: 15 residues. Germline CDR1 and CDR2: PRHDT and FYEKMQ (reference sequence). The J segment lost 5 bases and the V segment lost 3 bases, leaving 5 bases of the junction unmatched. The CDR3 reads CASSFRLAGLETQYF. CDR3 bases: TGTGCCAGCAGCTTCAGACTAGCGGGACTGGAGACCCAGTACTTC.

This clonotype was seen repeatedly, ten times or more. The V gene is TRBV5-1, the J gene TRBJ2-3; TRBD1 is a possible D gene (6 bases). Germline V gene data show CDR1 as SGHRS and CDR2 as YFSETQ. Between the trimmed V and J ends, which lost 0 bases and 6 bases, there was a span of 14 bases. The CDR3 runs 15 residues. As DNA, the CDR3 is TGCGCCAGCAGCTTGGTAGGACAGCGCAAGGATACGCAGTATTTT. Amino acids: CASSLVGQRKDTQYF.

This clonotype has ten or more counts. The chain is built from TRBV7-2 and TRBJ2-5; tentatively, D is TRBD1 (5 bases). The CDR3 runs 13 residues. Trimming left V 4 bases short and J 4 bases short, with 10 bases between. Germline CDR1 is SGHTA and CDR2 is FQGNSA. DNA for the CDR3: TGTGCCAGCAGCTCCAGGGTGGGAGAGACCCAGTACTTC. Its protein product is CASSSRVGETQYF.

This clonotype has at least ten counts. CDR3 sequence reads: CASTFLDRGTGELFF. The CDR3 nucleotides read TGTGCCAGCACCTTTCTGGACAGGGGCACCGGGGAGCTGTTTTTT. The V call is TRBV7-9, the J call TRBJ2-2; 9 bases map to TRBD1. The germline V gene has CDR1 SEHNR and CDR2 FQNEAQ (reference sequence). The CDR3 consists of 15 residues. The junction had 7 bases not matched to a gene; V was cut back by 7 bases and J by 4 bases.

In its sample, this clonotype was seen many times. J is TRBJ2-1 and V is TRBV6-6; D remains unclear. This CDR3 contains 12 residues. Germline V CDR1 and CDR2: MNHNY, SVGAGI (reference sequence). Trimming took off 6 bases at V and 8 bases at J, with 11 bases between the two ends. The CDR3 region has the DNA TGTGCCAGCAGCCTCTCGCCATATGAGCAGTTCTTC. Translation gives CASSLSPYEQFF.

This clonotype was seen repeatedly, ten times or more. The rearrangement uses TRBV4-2 and TRBJ1-1, with unresolved D. Germline CDR1 LGHNA, CDR2 YNFKEQ. There are 13 residues in the CDR3. The V gene lost 4 bases and the J gene lost 4 bases, with 10 bases spanning the gap. The DNA for the CDR3 is TGTGCCAGCAGCCCAGGAGTGCGCACTGAAGCTTTCTTT. As protein: CASSPGVRTEAFF.

This clonotype was seen at least ten times. This chain joins TRBV10-3 and TRBJ1-3; D remains unclear. This CDR3 region has 13 residues. The germline gives CDR1 ENHRY, CDR2 SYGVKD. V lost 2 bases and J lost 0, with 2 bases in between. This CDR3 reads CAISEASGNTIYF. Here the CDR3 DNA reads TGTGCCATCAGTGAGGCCTCTGGAAACACCATATATTTT.

This clonotype was observed at least ten times. The chain recombines TRBV7-9 with TRBJ2-7; tentatively, D is TRBD2 (5 bases). V lost 4 bases and J lost 7, with 20 bases in between. The germline V gene has CDR1 SEHNR and CDR2 FQNEAQ (reference sequence). The CDR3 has 15 residues. CDR3 DNA sequence: TGTGCCAGCAGCTCGGGTGAGGGAGCCCTATGGGAGCAGTACTTC. This translates into CASSSGEGALWEQYF.

This clonotype was counted at least ten times. The gene calls are TRBV5-1 and TRBJ1-2, with a possible D match to TRBD1 (5 bases). Per germline, CDR1 SGHRS and CDR2 YFSETQ. The length of the CDR3 is 14 residues. The V gene lost 0 bases and the J gene lost 4 bases, with 10 bases spanning the gap. Here the CDR3 reads CASSLATGGYGYTF. In nucleotides, the CDR3 is TGCGCCAGCAGCTTGGCGACCGGGGGCTATGGCTACACCTTC.

This clonotype was detected ten times or more. The chain recombines TRBV12-3 or TRBV12-4 with TRBJ2-2, with D perhaps given as TRBD1 or TRBD2 (5 bases each). The CDR3 has 14 amino acids. Trimming took off 8 bases at V and 10 bases at J, with 20 bases between the two ends. The CDR3 DNA reads TGTGCCAGCTCCGGTCGGGACCCCCGATTGGAGCTGTTTTTT. As protein: CASSGRDPRLELFF.

V usage is TRBV10-3 and J usage is TRBJ2-7, with D tentatively TRBD1 (5 bases). Germline lookup yields CDR1 ENHRY and CDR2 SYGVKD. Trimming stripped 6 bases from V and 5 bases from J, with 17 bases between. This CDR3 region has 14 residues. This CDR3 is CAISLGHSGNEQYF. CDR3 bases: TGTGCCATCAGCCTAGGACACAGTGGAAACGAGCAGTACTTC.

This clonotype was seen ten or more times. The V gene is TRBV6-5, the J gene TRBJ2-2; weak D call: TRBD1 (5 bases). The CDR3 covers 12 residues. The V end was cut by 5 bases, the J end by 7 bases, with 8 bases between. Germline V gene sequence: CDR1 MNHEY, CDR2 SVGAGI. CDR3 amino acids: CASSRRVGELFF. CDR3 in DNA: TGTGCCAGCAGTCGCAGGGTCGGGGAGCTGTTTTTT.

By share of the sample, this clonotype is medium-sized. The chain employs TRBV5-5 and TRBJ2-1, with 11 positions matching TRBD2. The germline V gene encodes CDR1 SGHKS and CDR2 YYEKEE (reference sequence). J gave up 2 bases and V 4 bases, and 14 bases lay outside the gene matches. The CDR3 runs to 19 residues. CDR3 nucleotides: TGTGCCAGCAGCCCCGGTAGAATGGGACTAGCGGCTACCTACAATGAGCAGTTCTTC. This sequence encodes CASSPGRMGLAATYNEQFF. Variable domain in full (rest from reference TRBV5-5 and TRBJ2-1): DAGVTQSPTHLIKTRGQQVTLRCSPISGHKSVSWYQQVLGQGPQFIFQYYEKEERGRGNFPDRFSARQFPNYSSELNVNALLLGDSALYLCASSPGRMGLAATYNEQFFGPGTRLTVL.

This clonotype was found a few times. The chain has TRBV28 and TRBJ1-1, with D uncertain. The CDR3 is made up of 13 amino acids. Germline CDR1 and CDR2: MDHEN and SYDVKM. V gave up 6 bases and J gave up 0 bases, with 8 bases separating them. The CDR3 spells CASSRQVNTEAFF. The DNA of the CDR3 is TGTGCCAGCAGCCGTCAGGTGAACACTGAAGCTTTCTTT.

This clonotype was picked up many times. The J gene is TRBJ2-7, the V gene TRBV6-1; no clear D gene. Germline V gene sequence: CDR1 MNHNS, CDR2 SASEGT. Trimming pared 6 bases from V and 3 bases from J, leaving 6 bases between. The CDR3 is 11 residues long. CDR3 nucleotide sequence: TGTGCCAGCAGAATCCACTACGAGCAGTACTTC. Amino acid sequence: CASRIHYEQYF.

This clonotype was seen many times. The genes are TRBV6-1 and TRBJ2-7; a weak D match, TRBD2 (5 bases). The V gene's germline CDR1 is MNHNS and CDR2 SASEGT. V lost 2 bases and J 6 bases, leaving 20 bases between the germline ends. This CDR3 comprises 16 residues. For the CDR3, the DNA is TGTGCCAGCAGTGAACTAGCCGGGGATTTACTGGGCGAGCAGTACTTC. As protein: CASSELAGDLLGEQYF.

This clonotype showed up many times. This chain connects TRBV20-1 to TRBJ1-1, with a possible D match to TRBD1 (5 bases). Germline V lookup: CDR1 DFQATT, CDR2 SNEGSKA (reference sequence). The V end was cut by 0 bases, the J end by 2 bases, with 22 bases between. This CDR3 spans 18 amino acids. CDR3 nucleotide sequence: TGCAGTGCTAGAGATACCGACCGGCGTGTGGGGGGAAACACTGAAGCTTTCTTT. Amino acids: CSARDTDRRVGGNTEAFF.

Many counts were recorded for this clonotype. This chain connects TRBV7-6 to TRBJ2-2; D might be TRBD1 (5 bases). CDR3 length equals 14 residues. V shed 8 bases and J shed 2 bases, with 12 bases lying between them. The germline gives CDR1 SGHVS, CDR2 FNYEAQ. CDR3 in DNA: TGTGCCAGCGCCAGGGCTATTAACACCGGGGAGCTGTTTTTT. Protein sequence: CASARAINTGELFF.

At least ten counts were recorded for this clonotype. CDR3 bases: TGTGCCAGCAGCTTGAGGGGGGGCTCGAACACCGGGGAGCTGTTTTTT. Amino acids: CASSLRGGSNTGELFF. The chain employs TRBV5-6 and TRBJ2-2; possible D gene TRBD2, 7 bases. Germline CDR1 SGHDT, CDR2 YYEEEE. CDR3 length: 16 residues. V gave up 1 base and J gave up 0 bases, with 10 bases separating them.

V and J are TRBV28 and TRBJ2-1, with 7 nucleotides matching TRBD2. Germline V CDR1 and CDR2: MDHEN, SYDVKM. The CDR3 loop spans 15 amino acids. Trimming took 3 bases from V and 2 from J; bases not matched to a gene: 4. The CDR3 reads CASSLAGAPYNEQFF. The CDR3 nucleotides are TGTGCCAGCAGTTTGGCGGGAGCACCCTACAATGAGCAGTTCTTC.

This clonotype was found many times. The chain is built from TRBV5-1 and TRBJ1-1, with TRBD1 matching 8 bases. The CDR3 consists of 16 residues. Germline V gives CDR1 SGHRS, CDR2 YFSETQ. Unmatched junction bases numbered 12, after V lost 5 bases and J lost 3 bases. The CDR3 sequence is CASRNGATGADTEAFF. The CDR3 DNA reads TGCGCCAGCAGAAATGGGGCGACAGGGGCAGACACTGAAGCTTTCTTT. The complete variable domain, with remaining parts taken from reference TRBV5-1 and TRBJ1-1, reads KAGVTQTPRYLIKTRGQQVTLSCSPISGHRSVSWYQQTPGQGLQFLFEYFSETQRNKGNFPGRFSGRQFSNSRSEMNVSTLELGDSALYLCASRNGATGADTEAFFGQGTRLTVV.